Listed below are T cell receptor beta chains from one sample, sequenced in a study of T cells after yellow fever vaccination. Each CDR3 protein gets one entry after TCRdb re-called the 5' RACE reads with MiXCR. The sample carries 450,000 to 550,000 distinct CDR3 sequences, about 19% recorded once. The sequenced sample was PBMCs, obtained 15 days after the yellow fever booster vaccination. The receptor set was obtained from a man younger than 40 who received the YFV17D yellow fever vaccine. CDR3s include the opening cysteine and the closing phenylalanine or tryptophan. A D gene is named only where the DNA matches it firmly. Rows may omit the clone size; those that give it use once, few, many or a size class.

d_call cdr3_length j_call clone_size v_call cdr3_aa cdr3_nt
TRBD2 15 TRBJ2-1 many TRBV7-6 CASSPLAGGPFEQFF TGTGCCAGCAGCCCCCTAGCGGGAGGGCCCTTTGAGCAGTTCTTC
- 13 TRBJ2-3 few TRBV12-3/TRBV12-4 CASSLLNTDTQYF TGTGCCAGCAGTTTATTGAACACAGATACGCAGTATTTT
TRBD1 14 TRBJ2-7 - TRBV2 CASSEAQGAYEQYF TGTGCCAGCAGTGAAGCCCAGGGGGCCTACGAGCAGTACTTC
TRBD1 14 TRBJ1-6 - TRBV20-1 CSARTGGGDSPLHF TGCAGTGCTAGAACAGGGGGCGGGGATTCACCCCTCCACTTT
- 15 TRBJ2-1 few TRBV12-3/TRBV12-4 CATLSQSASYNEQFF TGTGCCACCCTTTCGCAGTCCGCGTCCTACAATGAGCAGTTCTTC
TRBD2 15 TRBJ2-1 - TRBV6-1 CASSGGLAGYDEQFF TGTGCCAGCAGTGGGGGACTAGCGGGATACGATGAGCAGTTCTTC
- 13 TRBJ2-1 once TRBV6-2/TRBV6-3 CASSWDQKNEQFF TGTGCCAGCAGTTGGGACCAGAAGAATGAGCAGTTCTTC
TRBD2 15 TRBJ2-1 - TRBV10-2 CASSESVAGGNEQFF TGCGCCAGCAGTGAGTCTGTAGCGGGGGGCAATGAGCAGTTCTTC
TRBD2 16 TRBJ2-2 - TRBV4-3 CASSQGVAGDGGELFF TGCGCCAGCAGCCAGGGAGTTGCGGGAGATGGCGGGGAGCTGTTTTTT
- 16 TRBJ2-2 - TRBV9 CASSVTWGANTGELFF TGTGCCAGCAGCGTCACGTGGGGGGCGAACACCGGGGAGCTGTTTTTT
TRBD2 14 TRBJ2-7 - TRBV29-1 CSVAPSGSSYEQYF TGCAGCGTTGCCCCTAGCGGGAGTTCCTACGAGCAGTACTTC
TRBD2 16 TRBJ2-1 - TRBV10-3 CAISESRLAGINEQFF TGTGCCATCAGTGAGTCGCGGCTAGCGGGAATCAATGAGCAGTTCTTC
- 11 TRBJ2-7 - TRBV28 CATLTHYEQYF TGTGCCACGCTGACCCACTACGAGCAGTACTTC